This entry concerns a single TCR beta chain. Just one base apart from a much larger clone, this may be a read error. This CDR3 contains 18 residues. The sample is drawn from a study of T-cell reconstitution after alpha-beta-depleted transplantation in children. TCRbeta library construction was performed incorporating unique molecular identifiers. TCRdb re-analysed the PCR reads in MiXCR, keeping a single row per CDR3 protein. Of around 410,000 distinct CDR3 sequences in the sample, 9.5% to 13% were seen once. V and J are TRBV12-3 or TRBV12-4 and TRBJ2-2; 8 nucleotides line up with TRBD2. The TCR was taken from a human donor who donated a stem cell graft to a child with acute myeloid leukemia. The sequenced sample was PBMCs from the stem cell graft donor, obtained from the stem cell graft. The CDR3 bases are TGTGCCAGCAGCTCTACAGCGGGGGTGACAAGGAACACCGGGCAGCTGTTTTTT. Its protein product is CASSSTAGVTRNTGQLFF.